A selection of T cell receptor beta chains follows, all from one sample in a study of blood T cells in healthy people across ages. One entry per CDR3 protein, called by TCRdb with MiXCR from the 5' RACE reads. The sample has approximately 1,000,000 distinct CDR3 sequences, 40% to 50% seen once; the top ten hold about 19%. The specimen was blood. The receptors shown here come from a woman aged 60-70 years in good health. Both conserved end residues are trimmed from each CDR3. Each record gives: D gene, V gene, CDR3 protein. D genes are given only for firm matches.

D: TRBD2
V: TRBV20-1
CDR3: SARSKKATSGSGNEQY

D: -
V: TRBV13
CDR3: ASSVKGVTETQY

D: TRBD1
V: TRBV11-2
CDR3: ASSSRDLDREETQY

D: -
V: TRBV20-1
CDR3: SAVPGGFSYNEQF

D: TRBD1
V: TRBV18
CDR3: ASSLGRDSRFVETQY

D: -
V: TRBV11-3
CDR3: ASSLARGLDNEQY

D: -
V: TRBV20-1
CDR3: SAPREQETQY

D: TRBD2
V: TRBV27
CDR3: ASTGLAGPLERTDTQY

D: TRBD2
V: TRBV3-1
CDR3: ASSRNQGLAATDTQY

D: TRBD2
V: TRBV4-1
CDR3: ASSQDPPTSGRAPGELF

D: -
V: TRBV11-3
CDR3: ASSLGPGNPDTQY

D: TRBD1
V: TRBV29-1
CDR3: SVEGTGQVYEQY

D: -
V: TRBV20-1
CDR3: SAREAPGLSLEQY

D: TRBD1
V: TRBV28
CDR3: ASSYRGLILGGYT

D: -
V: TRBV6-1
CDR3: ASSDRLGGREQY

D: -
V: TRBV5-6
CDR3: ASSPRSTVNTEAF

D: -
V: TRBV7-9
CDR3: ASRDSGINTEAF

D: TRBD2
V: TRBV5-8
CDR3: ASTSRTSGSWRYAY

D: TRBD1
V: TRBV10-3
CDR3: AISELGTGEETQY

D: -
V: TRBV6-5
CDR3: ASSYGSGVGEQY

D: TRBD2
V: TRBV6-5
CDR3: ASSYGGGGYNERF

D: TRBD1
V: TRBV4-1
CDR3: ASSQDGNRGNEQY

D: TRBD2
V: TRBV29-1
CDR3: SVASGSLYEQY

D: TRBD2
V: TRBV7-2
CDR3: ASSGAGLAADTQY

D: -
V: TRBV3-1
CDR3: ASSLRTPGLHSEQY

D: TRBD1
V: TRBV5-6
CDR3: ASSFRDRGVRQPQH

D: -
V: TRBV10-3
CDR3: AISESQGTGGPLH

D: -
V: TRBV6-1
CDR3: ASSGRTANAYEQY

D: TRBD1
V: TRBV3-1
CDR3: ASSQVRGRQETQY

D: TRBD1
V: TRBV6-5
CDR3: ASSYFPGTGGTTYEQY